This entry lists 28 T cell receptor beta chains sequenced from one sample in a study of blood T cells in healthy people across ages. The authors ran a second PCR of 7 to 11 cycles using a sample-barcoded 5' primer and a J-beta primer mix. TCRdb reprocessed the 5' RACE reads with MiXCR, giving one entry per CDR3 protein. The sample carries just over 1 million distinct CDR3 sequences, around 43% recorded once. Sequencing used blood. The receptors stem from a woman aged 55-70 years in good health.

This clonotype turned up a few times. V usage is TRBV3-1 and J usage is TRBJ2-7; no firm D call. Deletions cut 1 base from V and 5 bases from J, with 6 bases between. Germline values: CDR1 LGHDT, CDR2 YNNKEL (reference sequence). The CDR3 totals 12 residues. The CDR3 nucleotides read TGTGCCAGCAGCCAAGCAGTAAACGAGCAGTACTTC. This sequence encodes CASSQAVNEQYF.

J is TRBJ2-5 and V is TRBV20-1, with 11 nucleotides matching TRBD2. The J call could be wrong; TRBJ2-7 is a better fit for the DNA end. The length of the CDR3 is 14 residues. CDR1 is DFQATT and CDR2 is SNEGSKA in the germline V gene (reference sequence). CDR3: CSASSSGRSGEQYF. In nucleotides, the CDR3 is TGCAGTGCGAGTTCTAGCGGGAGGTCGGGCGAGCAGTACTTC.

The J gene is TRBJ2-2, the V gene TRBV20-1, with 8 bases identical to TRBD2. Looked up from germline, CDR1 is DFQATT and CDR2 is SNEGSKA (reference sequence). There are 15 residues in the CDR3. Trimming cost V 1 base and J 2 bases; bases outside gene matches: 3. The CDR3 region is CSARVAGGNTGELFF. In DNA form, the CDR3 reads TGCAGTGCTAGAGTCGCGGGGGGAAACACCGGGGAGCTGTTTTTT.

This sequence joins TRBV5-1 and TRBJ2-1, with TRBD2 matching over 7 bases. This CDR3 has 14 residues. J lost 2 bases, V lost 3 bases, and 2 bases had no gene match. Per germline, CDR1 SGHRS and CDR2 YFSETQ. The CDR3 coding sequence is TGCGCCAGCAGCTATGGACTAGCCTACAATGAGCAGTTCTTC. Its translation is CASSYGLAYNEQFF.

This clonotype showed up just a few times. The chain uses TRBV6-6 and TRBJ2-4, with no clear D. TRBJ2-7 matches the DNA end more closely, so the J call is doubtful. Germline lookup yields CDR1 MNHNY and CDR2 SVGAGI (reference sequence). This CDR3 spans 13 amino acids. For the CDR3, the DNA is TGTGCCAGCAGTTACGACAATTTTTACGAGCAGTACTTC. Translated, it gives CASSYDNFYEQYF.

The CDR3 reads CSAIPPAGSYNEQFF. CDR3 DNA sequence: TGCAGTGCCATCCCCCCGGCGGGATCCTACAATGAGCAGTTCTTC. This chain joins TRBV20-1 and TRBJ2-1, with D possibly matching TRBD2 (6 bases). In germline, CDR1 is DFQATT, CDR2 SNEGSKA (reference sequence). The ends were cut back, 6 bases at V and 1 base at J, with 16 bases in the middle. This CDR3 has 15 residues.

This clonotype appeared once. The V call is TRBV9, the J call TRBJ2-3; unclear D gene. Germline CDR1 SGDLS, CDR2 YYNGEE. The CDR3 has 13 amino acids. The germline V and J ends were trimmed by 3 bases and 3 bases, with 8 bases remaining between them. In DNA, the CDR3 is TGTGCCAGCAGCGCCGAGGTGACAGATACGCAGTATTTT. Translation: CASSAEVTDTQYF.

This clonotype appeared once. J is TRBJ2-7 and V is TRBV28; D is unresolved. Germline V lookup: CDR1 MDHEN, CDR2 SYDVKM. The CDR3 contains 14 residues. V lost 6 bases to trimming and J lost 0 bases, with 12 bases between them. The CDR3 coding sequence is TGTGCCAGCAGGCCCCAAGGTCTCTCCTACGAGCAGTACTTC. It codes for CASRPQGLSYEQYF.

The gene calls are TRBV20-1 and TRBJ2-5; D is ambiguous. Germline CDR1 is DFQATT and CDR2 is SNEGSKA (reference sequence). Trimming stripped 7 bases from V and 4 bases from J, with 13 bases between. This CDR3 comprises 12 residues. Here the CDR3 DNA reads TGCAGTGTCGTAGCTATAGGAGAGACCCAGTACTTC. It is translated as CSVVAIGETQYF.

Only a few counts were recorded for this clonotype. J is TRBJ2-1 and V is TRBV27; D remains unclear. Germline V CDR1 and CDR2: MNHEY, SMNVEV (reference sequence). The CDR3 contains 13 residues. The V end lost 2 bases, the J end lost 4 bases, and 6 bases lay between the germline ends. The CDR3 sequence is CASSLDLYNEQFF. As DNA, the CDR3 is TGTGCCAGCAGTTTAGACTTATACAATGAGCAGTTCTTC.

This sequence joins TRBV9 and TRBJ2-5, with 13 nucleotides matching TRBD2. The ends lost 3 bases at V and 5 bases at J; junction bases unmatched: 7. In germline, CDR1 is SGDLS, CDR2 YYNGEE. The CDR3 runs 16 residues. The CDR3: CASSAGLAGDLETQYF. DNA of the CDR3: TGTGCCAGCAGCGCCGGACTAGCGGGAGATTTGGAGACCCAGTACTTC.

CDR3 sequence (DNA): TGTGCCAGCAGCCAAGATAGGAGAAGGGGGGCCAAAAACATTCAGTACTTC. Its translation is CASSQDRRRGAKNIQYF. The rearrangement joins TRBV3-1 to TRBJ2-4; TRBD1 is a possible D gene (6 bases). V lost 0 bases and J 1 base, leaving 13 bases between the germline ends. The CDR3 is 17 residues long. Germline CDR1 and CDR2: LGHDT and YNNKEL (reference sequence).

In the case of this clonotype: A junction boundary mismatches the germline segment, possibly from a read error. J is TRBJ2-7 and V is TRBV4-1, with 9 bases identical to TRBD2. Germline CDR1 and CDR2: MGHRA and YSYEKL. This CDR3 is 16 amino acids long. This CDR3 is CASSQETSGLTYGQYF. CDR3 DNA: TGCGCCAGCAGCCAAGAGACTAGCGGACTTACCTACGGGCAGTACTTC.

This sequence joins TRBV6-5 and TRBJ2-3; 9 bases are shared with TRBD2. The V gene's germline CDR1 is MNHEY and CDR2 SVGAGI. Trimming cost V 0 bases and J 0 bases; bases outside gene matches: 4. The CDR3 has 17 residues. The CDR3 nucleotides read TGTGCCAGCAGTTACTCTCTAGCGGGAACTAGCACAGATACGCAGTATTTT. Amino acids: CASSYSLAGTSTDTQYF.

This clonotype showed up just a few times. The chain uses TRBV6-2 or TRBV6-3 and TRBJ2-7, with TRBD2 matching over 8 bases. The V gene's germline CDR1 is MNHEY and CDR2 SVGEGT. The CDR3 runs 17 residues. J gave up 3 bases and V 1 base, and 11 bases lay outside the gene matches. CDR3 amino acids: CASSYLGSGRSNYEQYF. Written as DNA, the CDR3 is TGTGCCAGCAGTTACTTGGGAAGCGGGAGAAGTAACTACGAGCAGTACTTC.

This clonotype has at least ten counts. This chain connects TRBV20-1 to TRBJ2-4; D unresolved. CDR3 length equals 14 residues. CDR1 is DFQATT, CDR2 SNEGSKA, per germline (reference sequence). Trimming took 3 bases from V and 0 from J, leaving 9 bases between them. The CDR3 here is CSARFELAKNIQYF. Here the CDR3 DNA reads TGCAGTGCTAGGTTCGAGCTAGCCAAAAACATTCAGTACTTC.

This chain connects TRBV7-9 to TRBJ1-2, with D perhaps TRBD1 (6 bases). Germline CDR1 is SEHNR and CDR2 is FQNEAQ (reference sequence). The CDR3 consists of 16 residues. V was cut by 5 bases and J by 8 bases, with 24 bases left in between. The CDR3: CASSPQAWGGDSGYTF. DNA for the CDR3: TGTGCCAGCAGCCCCCAGGCGTGGGGGGGCGATTCAGGCTACACCTTC. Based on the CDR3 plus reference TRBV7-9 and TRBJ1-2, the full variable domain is DTGVSQNPRHKITKRGQNVTFRCDPISEHNRLYWYRQTLGQGPEFLTYFQNEAQLEKSRLLSDRFSAERPKGSFSTLEIQRTEQGDSAMYLCASSPQAWGGDSGYTFGSGTRLTVV.

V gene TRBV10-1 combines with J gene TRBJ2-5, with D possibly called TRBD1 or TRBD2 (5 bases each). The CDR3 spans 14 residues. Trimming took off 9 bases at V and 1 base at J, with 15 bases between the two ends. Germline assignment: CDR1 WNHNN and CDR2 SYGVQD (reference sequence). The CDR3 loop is CASSKTGTQETQYF. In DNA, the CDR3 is TGCGCCAGTTCGAAAACTGGGACCCAAGAGACCCAGTACTTC.

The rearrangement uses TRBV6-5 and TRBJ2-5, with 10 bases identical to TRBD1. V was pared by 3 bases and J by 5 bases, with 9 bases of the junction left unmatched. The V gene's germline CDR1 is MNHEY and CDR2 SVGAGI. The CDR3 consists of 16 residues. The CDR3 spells CASSYMGQGRGETQYF. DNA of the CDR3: TGTGCCAGCAGTTATATGGGACAGGGGAGAGGGGAGACCCAGTACTTC.

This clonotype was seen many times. The CDR3 is CASSQGGKGDSSGANVLTF. CDR3 bases: TGTGCCAGCAGCCAAGGGGGTAAAGGAGACAGTTCTGGGGCCAACGTCCTGACTTTC. This chain uses TRBV3-1 with TRBJ2-6; D might be TRBD1 (5 bases). V gave up 1 base and J gave up 1 base, with 17 bases separating them. The CDR3 has 19 amino acids. The V gene's germline CDR1 is LGHDT and CDR2 YNNKEL (reference sequence).

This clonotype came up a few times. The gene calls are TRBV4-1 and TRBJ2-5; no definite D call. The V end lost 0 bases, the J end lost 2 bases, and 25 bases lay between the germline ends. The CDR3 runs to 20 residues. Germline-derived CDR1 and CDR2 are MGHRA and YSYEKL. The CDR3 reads CASSQEVGRQTVGGQETQYF. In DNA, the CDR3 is TGCGCCAGCAGCCAAGAAGTAGGTCGGCAGACGGTTGGCGGTCAAGAGACCCAGTACTTC.

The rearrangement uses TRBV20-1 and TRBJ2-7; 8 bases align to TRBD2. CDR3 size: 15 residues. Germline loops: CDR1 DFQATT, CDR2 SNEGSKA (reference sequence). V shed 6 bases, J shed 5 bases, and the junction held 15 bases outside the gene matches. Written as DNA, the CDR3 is TGCAGTGCACCACCACTCGGGGGGGCGGTAAACGAGCAGTACTTC. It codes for CSAPPLGGAVNEQYF.

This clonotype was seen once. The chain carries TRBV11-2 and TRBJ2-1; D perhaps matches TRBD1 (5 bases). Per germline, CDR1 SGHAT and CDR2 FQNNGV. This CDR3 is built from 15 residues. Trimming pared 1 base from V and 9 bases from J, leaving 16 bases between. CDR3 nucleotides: TGTGCCAGCAGCTTAGGAGACAGTCGACGGGCTGAGCAGTTCTTC. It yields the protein CASSLGDSRRAEQFF.

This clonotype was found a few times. Written as DNA, the CDR3 is TGTGCCAGCAGTTTCTATGATACGCAGTATTTT. Its translation is CASSFYDTQYF. This chain links TRBV27 with TRBJ2-3; no clear D. The germline V gene encodes CDR1 MNHEY and CDR2 SMNVEV (reference sequence). V lost 3 bases and J 6 bases, leaving 4 bases between the germline ends. This CDR3 spans 11 amino acids.

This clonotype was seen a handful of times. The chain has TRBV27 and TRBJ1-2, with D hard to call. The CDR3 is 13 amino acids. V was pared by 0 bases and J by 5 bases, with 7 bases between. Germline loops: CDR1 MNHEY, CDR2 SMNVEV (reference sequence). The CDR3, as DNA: TGTGCCAGCAGTTTATCCAGTCGGTATGGCTACACCTTC. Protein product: CASSLSSRYGYTF.

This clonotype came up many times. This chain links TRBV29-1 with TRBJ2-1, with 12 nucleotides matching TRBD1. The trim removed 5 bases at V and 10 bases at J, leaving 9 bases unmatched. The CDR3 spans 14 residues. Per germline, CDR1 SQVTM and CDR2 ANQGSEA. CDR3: CSVRGQGANQEQFF. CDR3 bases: TGCAGCGTTCGGGGACAGGGGGCAAATCAGGAGCAGTTCTTC.

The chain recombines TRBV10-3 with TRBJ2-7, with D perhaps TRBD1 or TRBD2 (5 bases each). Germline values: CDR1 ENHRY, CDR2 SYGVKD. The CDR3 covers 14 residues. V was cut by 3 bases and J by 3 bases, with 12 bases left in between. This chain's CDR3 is CAISDRGRLYEQYF. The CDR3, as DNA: TGTGCCATCAGTGATCGGGGCCGGCTCTACGAGCAGTACTTC.

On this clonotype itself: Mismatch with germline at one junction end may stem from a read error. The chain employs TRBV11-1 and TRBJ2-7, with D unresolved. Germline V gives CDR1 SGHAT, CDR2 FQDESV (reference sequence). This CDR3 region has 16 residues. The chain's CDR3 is CASSLALRTRVYGQYF. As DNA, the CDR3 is TGTGCCAGCAGCTTAGCCTTAAGGACGCGAGTCTACGGGCAGTACTTC. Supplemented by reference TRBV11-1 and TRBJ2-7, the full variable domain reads EAEVAQSPRYKITEKSQAVAFWCDPISGHATLYWYRQILGQGPELLVQFQDESVVDDSQLPKDRFSAERLKGVDSTLKIQPAELGDSAMYLCASSLALRTRVYGQYFGPGTRLTVT.